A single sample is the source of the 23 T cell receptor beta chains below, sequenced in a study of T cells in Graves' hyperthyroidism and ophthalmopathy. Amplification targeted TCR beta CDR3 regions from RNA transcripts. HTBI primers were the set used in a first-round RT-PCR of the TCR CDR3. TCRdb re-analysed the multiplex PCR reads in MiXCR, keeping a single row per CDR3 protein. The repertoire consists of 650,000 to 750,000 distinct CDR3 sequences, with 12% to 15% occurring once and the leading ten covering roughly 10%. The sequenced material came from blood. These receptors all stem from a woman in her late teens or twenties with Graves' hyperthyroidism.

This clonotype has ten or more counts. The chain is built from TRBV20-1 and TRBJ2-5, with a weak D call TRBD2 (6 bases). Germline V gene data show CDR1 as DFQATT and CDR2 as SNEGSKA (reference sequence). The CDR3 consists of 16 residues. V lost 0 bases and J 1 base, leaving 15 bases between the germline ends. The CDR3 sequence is CSARDRREALQETQYF. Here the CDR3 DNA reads TGCAGTGCTAGAGATCGGAGGGAGGCCCTCCAAGAGACCCAGTACTTC.

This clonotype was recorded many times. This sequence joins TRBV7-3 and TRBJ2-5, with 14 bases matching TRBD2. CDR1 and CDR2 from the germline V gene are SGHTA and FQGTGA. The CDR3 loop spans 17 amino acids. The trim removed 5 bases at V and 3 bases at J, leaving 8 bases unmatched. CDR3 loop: CASSQSTSGREKETQYF. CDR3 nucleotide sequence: TGTGCCAGCAGCCAATCGACTAGCGGGAGGGAGAAAGAGACCCAGTACTTC. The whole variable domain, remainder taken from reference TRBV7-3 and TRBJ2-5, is GAGVSQTPSNKVTEKGKYVELRCDPISGHTALYWYRQSLGQGPEFLIYFQGTGAADDSGLPNDRFFAVRPEGSVSTLKIQRTERGDSAVYLCASSQSTSGREKETQYFGPGTRLLVL.

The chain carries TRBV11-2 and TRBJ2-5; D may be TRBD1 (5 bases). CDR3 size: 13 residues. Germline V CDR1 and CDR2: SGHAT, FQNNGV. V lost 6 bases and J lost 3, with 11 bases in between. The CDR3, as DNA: TGTGCCAGCAGTCTGACAGAAGAAGAGACCCAGTACTTC. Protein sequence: CASSLTEEETQYF.

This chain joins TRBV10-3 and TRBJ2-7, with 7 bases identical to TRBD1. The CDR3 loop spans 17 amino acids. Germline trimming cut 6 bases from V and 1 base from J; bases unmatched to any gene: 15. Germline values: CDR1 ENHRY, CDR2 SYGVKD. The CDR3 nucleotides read TGTGCCATCAGGCTTTTATATCGGGACAGCAGGTCCTACGAGCAGTACTTC. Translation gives CAIRLLYRDSRSYEQYF.

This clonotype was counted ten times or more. CDR3 sequence reads: CAISPKGRGLYEQYF. Written as DNA, the CDR3 is TGTGCCATCAGCCCGAAAGGAAGGGGGCTATACGAGCAGTACTTC. The chain joins TRBV10-3 to TRBJ2-7; 7 positions agree with TRBD1. The CDR3 loop spans 15 amino acids. V lost 6 bases, J lost 4 bases, and 12 bases stayed unmatched. Germline lookup yields CDR1 ENHRY and CDR2 SYGVKD.

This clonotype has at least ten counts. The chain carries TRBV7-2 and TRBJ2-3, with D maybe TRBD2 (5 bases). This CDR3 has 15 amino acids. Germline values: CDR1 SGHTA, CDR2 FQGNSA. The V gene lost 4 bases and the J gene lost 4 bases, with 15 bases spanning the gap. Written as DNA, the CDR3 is TGTGCCAGCAGCTCGGACGGGAACGGGGCAGATACGCAGTATTTT. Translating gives CASSSDGNGADTQYF.

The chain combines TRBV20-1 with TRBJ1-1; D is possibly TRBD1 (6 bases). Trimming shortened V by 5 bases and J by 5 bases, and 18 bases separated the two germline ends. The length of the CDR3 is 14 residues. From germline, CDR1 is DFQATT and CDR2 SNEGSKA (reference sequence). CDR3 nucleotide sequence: TGCAGTGCTCAGAGTGGCGGCAGGGGAACTGAAGCTTTCTTT. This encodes CSAQSGGRGTEAFF.

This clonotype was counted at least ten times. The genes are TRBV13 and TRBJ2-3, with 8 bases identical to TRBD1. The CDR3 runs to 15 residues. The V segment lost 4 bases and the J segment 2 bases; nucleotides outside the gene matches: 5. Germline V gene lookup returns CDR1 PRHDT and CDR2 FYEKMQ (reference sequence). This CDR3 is CASSSRDRFTDTQYF. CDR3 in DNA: TGTGCCAGCAGCTCCCGGGACAGGTTCACAGATACGCAGTATTTT.

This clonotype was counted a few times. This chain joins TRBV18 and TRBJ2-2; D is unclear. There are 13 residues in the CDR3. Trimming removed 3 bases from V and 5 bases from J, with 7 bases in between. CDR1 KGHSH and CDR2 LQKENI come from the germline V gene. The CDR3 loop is CASSPKGTGELFF. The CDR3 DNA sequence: TGTGCCAGCTCACCGAAAGGGACCGGGGAGCTGTTTTTT.

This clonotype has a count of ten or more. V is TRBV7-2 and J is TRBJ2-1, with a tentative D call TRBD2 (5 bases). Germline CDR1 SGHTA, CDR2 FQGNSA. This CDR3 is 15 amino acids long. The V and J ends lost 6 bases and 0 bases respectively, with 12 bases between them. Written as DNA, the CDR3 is TGTGCCAGCAGTCCCGGACTGAGCTCCTACAATGAGCAGTTCTTC. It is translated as CASSPGLSSYNEQFF.

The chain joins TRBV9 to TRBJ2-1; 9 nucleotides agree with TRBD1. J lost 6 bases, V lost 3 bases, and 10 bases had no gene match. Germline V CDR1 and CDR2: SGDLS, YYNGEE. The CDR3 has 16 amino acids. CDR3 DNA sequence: TGTGCCAGCAGCGCCTCCGGGACAGGGAAGGGCAATGAGCAGTTCTTC. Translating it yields CASSASGTGKGNEQFF.

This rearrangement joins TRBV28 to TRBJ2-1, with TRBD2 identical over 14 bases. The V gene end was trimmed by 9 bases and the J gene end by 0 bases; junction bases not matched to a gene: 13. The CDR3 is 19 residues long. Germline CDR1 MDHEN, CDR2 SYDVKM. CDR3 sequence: CASQAGLAGGEGSYNEQFF. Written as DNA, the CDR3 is TGTGCCAGTCAAGCCGGACTAGCGGGAGGAGAGGGCTCCTACAATGAGCAGTTCTTC.

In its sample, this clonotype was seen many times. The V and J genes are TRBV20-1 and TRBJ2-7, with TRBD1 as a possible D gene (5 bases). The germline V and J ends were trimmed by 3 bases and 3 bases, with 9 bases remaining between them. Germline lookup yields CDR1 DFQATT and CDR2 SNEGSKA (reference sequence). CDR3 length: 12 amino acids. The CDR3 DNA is TGCAGTGCTAGTCCCCAGGGCTACGAGCAGTACTTC. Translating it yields CSASPQGYEQYF.

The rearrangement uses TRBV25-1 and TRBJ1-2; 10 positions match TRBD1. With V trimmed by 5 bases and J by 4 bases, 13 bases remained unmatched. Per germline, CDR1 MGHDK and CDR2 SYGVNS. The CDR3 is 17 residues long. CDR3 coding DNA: TGTGCCAGCAGTCCGGACAGGGGGTTCACTTACCCCTATGGCTACACCTTC. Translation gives CASSPDRGFTYPYGYTF.

The CDR3 coding sequence is TGCAGCGCACGGGACAGCGGAGACTATGGCTACACCTTC. It is translated as CSARDSGDYGYTF. The chain links TRBV29-1 to TRBJ1-2; 7 positions match TRBD1. The CDR3 contains 13 residues. Germline V gene data show CDR1 as SQVTM and CDR2 as ANQGSEA. J was trimmed by 3 bases and V by 7 bases; bases with no gene match: 8.

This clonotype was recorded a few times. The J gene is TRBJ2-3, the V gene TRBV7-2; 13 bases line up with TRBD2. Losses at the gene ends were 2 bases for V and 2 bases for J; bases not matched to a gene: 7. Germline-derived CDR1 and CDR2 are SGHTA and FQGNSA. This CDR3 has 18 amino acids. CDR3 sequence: CASSLSSGTSGITDTQYF. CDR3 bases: TGTGCCAGCAGCTTATCATCCGGGACTAGCGGGATCACAGATACGCAGTATTTT.

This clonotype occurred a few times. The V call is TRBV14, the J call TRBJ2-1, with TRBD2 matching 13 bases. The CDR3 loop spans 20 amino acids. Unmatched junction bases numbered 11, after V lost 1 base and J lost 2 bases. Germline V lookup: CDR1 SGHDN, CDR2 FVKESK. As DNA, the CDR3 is TGTGCCAGCAGCCAAGTGGATACAACCGGGACTAGCGGGACCTACAATGAGCAGTTCTTC. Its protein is CASSQVDTTGTSGTYNEQFF. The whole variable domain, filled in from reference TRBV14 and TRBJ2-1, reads EAGVTQFPSHSVIEKGQTVTLRCDPISGHDNLYWYRRVMGKEIKFLLHFVKESKQDESGMPNNRFLAERTGGTYSTLKVQPAELEDSGVYFCASSQVDTTGTSGTYNEQFFGPGTRLTVL.

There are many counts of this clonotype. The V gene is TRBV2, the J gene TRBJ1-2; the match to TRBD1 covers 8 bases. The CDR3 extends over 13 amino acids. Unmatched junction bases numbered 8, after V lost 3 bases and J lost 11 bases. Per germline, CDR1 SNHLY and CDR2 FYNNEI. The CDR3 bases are TGTGCCAGCAGTGATATGGACAGGGTCGATTACACCTTC. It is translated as CASSDMDRVDYTF.

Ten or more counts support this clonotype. CDR3 nucleotide sequence: TGTGCCAGCAGCTTAGCGGAGGGTTTTACAGGGGTCATGAACACTGAAGCTTTCTTT. Its protein product is CASSLAEGFTGVMNTEAFF. The chain couples TRBV7-9 to TRBJ1-1; 7 positions agree with TRBD1. CDR1 SEHNR and CDR2 FQNEAQ come from the germline V gene (reference sequence). With 0 bases clipped from V and 0 bases from J, the junction kept 13 bases outside the gene matches. The CDR3 contains 19 residues.

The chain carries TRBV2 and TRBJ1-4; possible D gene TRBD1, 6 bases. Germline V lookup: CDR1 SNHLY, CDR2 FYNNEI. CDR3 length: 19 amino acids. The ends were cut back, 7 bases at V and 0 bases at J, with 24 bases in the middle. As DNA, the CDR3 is TGTGCCAGCAACATTAACAGGGATCATTCCTTTGCAACTAATGAAAAACTGTTTTTT. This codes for CASNINRDHSFATNEKLFF.

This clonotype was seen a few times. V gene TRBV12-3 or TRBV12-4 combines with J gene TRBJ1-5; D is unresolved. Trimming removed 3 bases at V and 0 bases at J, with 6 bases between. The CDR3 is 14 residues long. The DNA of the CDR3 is TGTGCCAGCAGTTTTAGGAGTAGCAATCAGCCCCAGCATTTT. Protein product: CASSFRSSNQPQHF.

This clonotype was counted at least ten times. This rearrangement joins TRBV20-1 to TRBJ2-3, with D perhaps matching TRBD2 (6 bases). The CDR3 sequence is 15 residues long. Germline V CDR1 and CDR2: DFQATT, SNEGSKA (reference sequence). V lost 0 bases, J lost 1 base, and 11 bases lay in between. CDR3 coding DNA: TGCAGTGCTAGAGATAGCGGAGGGGGCACAGATACGCAGTATTTT. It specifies CSARDSGGGTDTQYF.

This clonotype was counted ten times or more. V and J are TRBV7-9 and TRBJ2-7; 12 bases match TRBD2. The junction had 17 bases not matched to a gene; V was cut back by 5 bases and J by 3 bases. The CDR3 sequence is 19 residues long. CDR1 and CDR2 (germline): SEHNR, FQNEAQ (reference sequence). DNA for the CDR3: TGTGCCAGCAGCCCAGGGGGAAATAGACTAGCGGGAGTAGACTACGAGCAGTACTTC. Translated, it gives CASSPGGNRLAGVDYEQYF.